The sequence of this TCR beta chain was determined in a study of T cell repertoires in cytomegalovirus infection. Via MiXCR, TCRdb re-called the reads, giving one row per CDR3 protein. This table holds fewer than 1,000,000 distinct CDR3 sequences, roughly 31% found once. Findings of the study overall: The ex vivo response was dominated by HLA-C-restricted CMV-specific TCR beta clonotypes. Pooled public TCR beta family frequency picked out CMV carriers with the relevant HLA.

Deletions cut 8 bases from V and 0 bases from J, with 14 bases between. The CDR3 has 15 amino acids. CDR1 SEHNR and CDR2 FQNEAQ come from the germline V gene (reference sequence). Note on this clonotype: Antigen unknown.

The material was cultured CD8+ T cells from PBMCs, obtained from culture after CMV antigen stimulation. This chain connects TRBV7-9 to TRBJ1-3; no clear D. This clonotype was obtained from a human donor in good health (CMV status not recorded). Some clones in this sample may be carry-over from other donors' samples. DNA of the CDR3: TGTGCCAGCGCAGATCGGGCCCGCTCTGGAAACACCATATATTTT. It is translated as CASADRARSGNTIYF.